Here is one TCR beta chain with its context. Its antigen is not identified. These data are taken from a study of shared clonotypes between healthy human individuals. Study details: Donor composition was a couple of women and three men, aged 18 to 49. Notes on the study in general: In general, naive subsets displayed greater estimated richness than memory subsets did. Among several donors, roughly 5.4% of naive CD4 clonotypes were found in common.

Researchers divided each subset's genomic DNA evenly across several immunoSEQ plates. Sequencing was performed with immunoSEQ multiplex PCR; in TCRdb, only in-frame clones are kept and a portion is missing. The sample includes about 1.9 million clones, around 93% of them seen just once. The CDR3 is made up of 14 amino acids. In germline, CDR1 is MNHEY, CDR2 SMNVEV (reference sequence). V dropped 5 bases and J dropped 1; count of bases not matched to a gene: 4. The naive CD8 subset, CD45RO-negative cells positively selected for CCR7, excluded terminally differentiated effector memory CD45RA+ cells. This TCR was recovered from a man younger than 35 in good health. Some clones in this sample may be carry-over from other donors' samples. The specimen sequenced was naive CD8+ T cells from PBMCs. V and J are TRBV27 and TRBJ2-7; 8 bases agree with TRBD2. CDR3 protein: CASSPIAGSYEQYF. DNA of the CDR3: TGTGCCAGCAGTCCAATAGCGGGATCCTACGAGCAGTACTTC.